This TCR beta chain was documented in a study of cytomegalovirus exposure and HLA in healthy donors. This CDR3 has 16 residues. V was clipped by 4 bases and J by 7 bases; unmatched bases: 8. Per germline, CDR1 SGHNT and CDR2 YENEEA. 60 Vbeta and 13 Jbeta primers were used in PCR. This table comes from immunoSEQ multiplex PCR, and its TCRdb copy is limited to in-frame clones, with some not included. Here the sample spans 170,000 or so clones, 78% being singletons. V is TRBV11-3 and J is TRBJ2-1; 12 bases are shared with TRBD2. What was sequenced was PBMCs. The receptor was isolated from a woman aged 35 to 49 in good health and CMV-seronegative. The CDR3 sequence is CASSSGLAGGRNEQFF. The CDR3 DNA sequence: TGTGCCAGCAGCTCCGGTCTAGCGGGGGGGCGTAATGAGCAGTTCTTC.